This passage covers 5 T cell receptor beta chains from one sample sequenced in a study of T cells in Graves' hyperthyroidism and ophthalmopathy. RNA transcripts provided the source from which TCR beta CDR3 regions were amplified. The study used the HTBI primer set for a first-round RT-PCR of the TCR CDR3. From the multiplex PCR reads, TCRdb called clonotypes with MiXCR, one entry per CDR3 protein. The sample lists approximately 210,000 distinct CDR3 sequences; about a sixth were seen once. The sample taken for sequencing was blood. Receptor source: a man aged 45-60 years with Graves' hyperthyroidism.

The genes are TRBV27 and TRBJ2-3, with a tentative D call TRBD2 (6 bases). Trimming took 5 bases from V and 6 from J, leaving 15 bases between them. This CDR3 spans 14 amino acids. Germline values: CDR1 MNHEY, CDR2 SMNVEV (reference sequence). The CDR3 protein is CASSKREPRDTQYF. The CDR3 bases are TGTGCCAGCAGTAAACGGGAGCCTCGGGATACGCAGTATTTT.

Notes on this clonotype: A junction end diverges from the germline sequence, so it may reflect a read error. The rearrangement uses TRBV5-1 and TRBJ2-7, with 9 bases matching TRBD1. From germline, CDR1 is SGHRS and CDR2 YFSETQ. The CDR3 is 13 amino acids. CDR3 in amino acids: CVSSLDRGYEQYF. Here the CDR3 DNA reads TGCGTCAGCAGCTTGGACAGGGGCTACGAGCAGTACTTC.

The gene calls are TRBV7-9 and TRBJ2-6; D is possibly TRBD1 (5 bases). V lost 5 bases and J lost 0, with 11 bases in between. In germline, CDR1 is SEHNR, CDR2 FQNEAQ (reference sequence). CDR3 size: 16 residues. DNA for the CDR3: TGTGCCAGCAGCAAGACAGTCACCTCTGGGGCCAACGTCCTGACTTTC. This encodes CASSKTVTSGANVLTF.

This clonotype came up many times. The chain recombines TRBV12-3 or TRBV12-4 with TRBJ1-2; a possible D gene is TRBD1 (5 bases). The CDR3 totals 14 residues. Trimming took 3 bases from V and 3 from J, leaving 11 bases between them. The DNA of the CDR3 is TGTGCCAGCAGTTTTACAGACAGTGACTATGGCTACACCTTC. It specifies CASSFTDSDYGYTF.

V gene TRBV4-2 combines with J gene TRBJ2-5; 11 bases are shared with TRBD2. The junction had 7 bases not matched to a gene; V was cut back by 3 bases and J by 1 base. The germline V gene has CDR1 LGHNA and CDR2 YNFKEQ. The CDR3 has 17 residues. As DNA, the CDR3 is TGTGCCAGCAGCCACGATCAGGGGACTAGCGGCCAAGAGACCCAGTACTTC. Its translation is CASSHDQGTSGQETQYF.